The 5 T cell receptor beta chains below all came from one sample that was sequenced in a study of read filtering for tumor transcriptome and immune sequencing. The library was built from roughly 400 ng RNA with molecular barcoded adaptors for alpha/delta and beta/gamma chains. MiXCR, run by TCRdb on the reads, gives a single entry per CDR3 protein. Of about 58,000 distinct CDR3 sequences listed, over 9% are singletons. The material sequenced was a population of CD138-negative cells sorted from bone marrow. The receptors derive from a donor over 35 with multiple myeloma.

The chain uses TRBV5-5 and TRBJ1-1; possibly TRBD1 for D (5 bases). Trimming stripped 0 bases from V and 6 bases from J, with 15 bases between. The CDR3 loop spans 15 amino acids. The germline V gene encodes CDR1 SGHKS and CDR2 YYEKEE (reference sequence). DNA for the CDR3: TGTGCCAGCAGCTTGGTGGGTGGGGCTTTGGCTGAAGCTTTCTTT. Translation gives CASSLVGGALAEAFF. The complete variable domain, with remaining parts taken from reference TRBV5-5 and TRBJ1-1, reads DAGVTQSPTHLIKTRGQQVTLRCSPISGHKSVSWYQQVLGQGPQFIFQYYEKEERGRGNFPDRFSARQFPNYSSELNVNALLLGDSALYLCASSLVGGALAEAFFGQGTRLTVV.

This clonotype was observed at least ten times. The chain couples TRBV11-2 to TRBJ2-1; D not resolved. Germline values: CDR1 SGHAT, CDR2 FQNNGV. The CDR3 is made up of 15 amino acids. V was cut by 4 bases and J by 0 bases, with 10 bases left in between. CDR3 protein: CASSWSPSSYNEQFF. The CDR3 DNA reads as TGTGCCAGCAGCTGGAGTCCCAGCTCCTACAATGAGCAGTTCTTC.

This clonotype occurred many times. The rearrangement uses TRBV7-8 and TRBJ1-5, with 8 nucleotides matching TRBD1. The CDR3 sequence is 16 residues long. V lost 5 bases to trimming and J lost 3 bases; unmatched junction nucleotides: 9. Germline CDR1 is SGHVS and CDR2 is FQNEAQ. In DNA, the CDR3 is TGTGCCAGCAGCCCCTCACGGACAGGGAACAATCAGCCCCAGCATTTT. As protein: CASSPSRTGNNQPQHF.

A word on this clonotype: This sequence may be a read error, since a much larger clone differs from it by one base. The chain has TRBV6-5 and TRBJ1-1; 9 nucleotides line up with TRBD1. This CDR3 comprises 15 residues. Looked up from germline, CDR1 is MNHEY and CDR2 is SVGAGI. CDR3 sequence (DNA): TGTGCCAGCAGTGAACCGGGGACAGGGATACCTGAAGCTCTCTTT. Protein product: CASSEPGTGIPEALF.

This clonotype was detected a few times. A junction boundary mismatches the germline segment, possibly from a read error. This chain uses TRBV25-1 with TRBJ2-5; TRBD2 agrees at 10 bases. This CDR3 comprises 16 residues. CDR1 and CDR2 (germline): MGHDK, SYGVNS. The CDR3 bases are TGTGCCAGTAGTGAATTCAGGACTAGCGGCATTTGGACCCAGTACTTC. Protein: CASSEFRTSGIWTQYF.